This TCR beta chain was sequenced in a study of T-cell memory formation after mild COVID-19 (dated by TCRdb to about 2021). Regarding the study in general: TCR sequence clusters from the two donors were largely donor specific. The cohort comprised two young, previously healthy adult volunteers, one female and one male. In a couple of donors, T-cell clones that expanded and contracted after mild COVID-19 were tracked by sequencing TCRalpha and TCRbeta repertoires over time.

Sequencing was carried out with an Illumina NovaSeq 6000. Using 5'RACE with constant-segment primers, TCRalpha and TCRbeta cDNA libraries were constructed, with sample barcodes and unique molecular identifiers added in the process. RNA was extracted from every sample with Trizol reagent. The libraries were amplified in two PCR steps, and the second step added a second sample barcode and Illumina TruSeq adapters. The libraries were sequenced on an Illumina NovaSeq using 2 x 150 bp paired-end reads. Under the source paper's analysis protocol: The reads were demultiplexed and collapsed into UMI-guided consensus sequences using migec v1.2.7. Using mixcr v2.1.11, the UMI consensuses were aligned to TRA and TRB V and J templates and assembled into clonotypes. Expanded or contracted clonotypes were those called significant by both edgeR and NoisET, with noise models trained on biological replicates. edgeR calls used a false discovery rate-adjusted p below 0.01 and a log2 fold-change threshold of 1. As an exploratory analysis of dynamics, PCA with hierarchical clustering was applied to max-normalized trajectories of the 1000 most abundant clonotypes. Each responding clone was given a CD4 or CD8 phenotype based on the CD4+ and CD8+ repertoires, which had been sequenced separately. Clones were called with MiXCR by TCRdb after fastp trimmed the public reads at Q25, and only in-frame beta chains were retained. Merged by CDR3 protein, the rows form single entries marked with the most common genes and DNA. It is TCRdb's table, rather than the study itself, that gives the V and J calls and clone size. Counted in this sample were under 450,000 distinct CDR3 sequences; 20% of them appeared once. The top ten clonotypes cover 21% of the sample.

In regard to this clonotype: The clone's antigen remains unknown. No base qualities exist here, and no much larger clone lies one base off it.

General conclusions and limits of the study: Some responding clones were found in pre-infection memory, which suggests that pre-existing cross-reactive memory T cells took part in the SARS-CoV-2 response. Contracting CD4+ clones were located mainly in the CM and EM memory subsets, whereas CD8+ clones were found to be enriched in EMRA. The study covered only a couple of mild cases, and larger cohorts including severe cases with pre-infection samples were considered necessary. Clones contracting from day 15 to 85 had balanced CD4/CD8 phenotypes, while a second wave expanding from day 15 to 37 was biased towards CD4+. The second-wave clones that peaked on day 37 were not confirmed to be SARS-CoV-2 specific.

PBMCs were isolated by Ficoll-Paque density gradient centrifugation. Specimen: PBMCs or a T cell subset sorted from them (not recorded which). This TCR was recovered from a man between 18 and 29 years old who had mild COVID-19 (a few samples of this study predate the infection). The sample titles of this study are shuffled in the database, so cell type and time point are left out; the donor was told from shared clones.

The CDR3 is CASSLDFTNTEAFF. The nucleotide sequence is TGTGCCAGCAGCTTGGATTTCACGAACACTGAAGCTTTCTTT. The receptor chain draws on TRBV5-4 and TRBJ1-1; no D segment can be confidently identified. CDR1 SGHNT and CDR2 YYREEE were looked up in the germline V gene (reference sequence). The CDR3 covers 14 residues, taking in both the cysteine and the phenylalanine. Left in the record is the CDR3 DNA by itself, 42 bases read in frame from the first base. V is pared back by 0 bases and J by 1 base, with 7 bases lying between the germline termini. With the portions outside the CDR3 filled from the reference TRBV5-4 and TRBJ1-1 genes, the complete variable region becomes ETGVTQSPTHLIKTRGQQVTLRCSSQSGHNTVSWYQQALGQGPQFIFQYYREEENGRGNFPPRFSGLQFPNYSSELNVNALELDDSALYLCASSLDFTNTEAFFGQGTRLTVV.